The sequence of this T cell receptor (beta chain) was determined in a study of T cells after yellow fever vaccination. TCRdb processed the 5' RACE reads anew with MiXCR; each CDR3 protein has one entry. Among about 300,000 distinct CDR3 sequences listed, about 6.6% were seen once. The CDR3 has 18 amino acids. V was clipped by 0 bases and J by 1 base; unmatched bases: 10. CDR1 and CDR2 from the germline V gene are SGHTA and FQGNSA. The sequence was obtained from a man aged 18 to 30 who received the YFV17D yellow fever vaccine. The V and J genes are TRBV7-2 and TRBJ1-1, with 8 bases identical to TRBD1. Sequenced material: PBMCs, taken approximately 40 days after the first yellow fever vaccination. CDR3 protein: CASSLARAGGSPNTEAFF. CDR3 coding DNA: TGTGCCAGCAGCTTAGCGCGGGCAGGGGGCAGTCCGAACACTGAAGCTTTCTTT. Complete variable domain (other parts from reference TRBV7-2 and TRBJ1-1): GAGVSQSPSNKVTEKGKDVELRCDPISGHTALYWYRQSLGQGLEFLIYFQGNSAPDKSGLPSDRFSAERTGGSVSTLTIQRTQQEDSAVYLCASSLARAGGSPNTEAFFGQGTRLTVV.